This T cell receptor (beta chain) is drawn from a study of human T cells and chemical hapten exposure. Study background: Small volume differences among pooled libraries mainly caused per-sample TCR yield variation.

This clonotype was counted at least ten times. The antigen remains unidentified. Whole-study findings and limits: Sensitization with DPC brought no change to TCRs above 1 in 1000 in frequency.

Unique molecular identifiers were linked by the library to individual cDNA molecules. The authors' processing: Across samples, TCR counts had a median of roughly 91,000 and ranged from roughly 23,224 to 750,000. A single record per CDR3 protein comes from TCRdb applying MiXCR to the RACE reads. For this entry, the V and J calls and clone size follow TCRdb and not the study's own pipeline. This sample has 44,000 or so distinct CDR3 sequences, with about 3.5% found just once. Time point reported: healthy volunteer bleed at 6 weeks. Blood, whole and unfractionated, served as the source for total RNA extraction. Sequencing was carried out using whole blood. The receptor comes from a human donor in good health. Some clones in this sample may be carry-over from other donors' samples.

The chain's CDR3 is CASSGNPPDTQYF. The CDR3 DNA reads as TGTGCCAGCAGCGGAAACCCCCCAGATACGCAGTATTTT. The V call is TRBV5-5, the J call TRBJ2-3; the D is unclear. The CDR3 contains 13 residues. Germline V gene lookup returns CDR1 SGHKS and CDR2 YYEKEE (reference sequence). Trimming pared 4 bases from V and 4 bases from J, leaving 10 bases between.